These 26 T cell receptor beta chains originate from one sample sequenced in a study of blood T cell repertoires in COVID-19. Some clones are missing from TCRdb's copy, which holds only in-frame ones; the method was immunoSEQ multiplex PCR. This table has about 80,000 clones, approximately 90% appearing once. Sequencing input: peripheral blood. Receptors originate from a woman of 80 years or more with acute or convalescent COVID-19.

The chain uses TRBV5-1 and TRBJ2-7, with D possibly TRBD1 on 6 matching bases. The CDR3 totals 14 residues. Germline values: CDR1 SGHRS, CDR2 YFSETQ. The V end lost 3 bases, the J end lost 3 bases, and 13 bases lay between the germline ends. CDR3 nucleotide sequence: TGCGCCAGCAGCTCTTCAGGGGACCACTACGAGCAGTACTTC. As protein: CASSSSGDHYEQYF.

This clone was detected only a few times. The CDR3 nucleotides are TGTGCCAGCAGCCCCCAAGGGAGCCCAGATACGCAGTATTTT. Its protein product is CASSPQGSPDTQYF. The chain uses TRBV7-9 and TRBJ2-3; D perhaps matches TRBD2 (5 bases). Germline V lookup: CDR1 SEHNR, CDR2 FQNEAQ (reference sequence). The CDR3 is 14 amino acids. Trimming cost V 5 bases and J 4 bases, with 13 bases left between them.

The chain is built from TRBV5-1 and TRBJ2-3; 10 bases line up with TRBD2. Trimming at V came to 1 base and at J to 2 bases, leaving 4 bases not matched to a gene. CDR1 is SGHRS, CDR2 YFSETQ, per germline. The CDR3 has 16 residues. Written as DNA, the CDR3 is TGCGCCAGCAGCTTGAGTACTAGCGGGATCACAGATACGCAGTATTTT. It yields the protein CASSLSTSGITDTQYF.

This chain uses TRBV6-5 with TRBJ1-1; 7 nucleotides align to TRBD1. In germline, CDR1 is MNHEY, CDR2 SVGAGI. The CDR3 covers 14 residues. J gave up 0 bases and V 7 bases, and 5 bases lay outside the gene matches. The DNA of the CDR3 is TGTGCCAGCACCACAGGGGTCATGAACACTGAAGCTTTCTTT. Residues: CASTTGVMNTEAFF.

The rearrangement uses TRBV19 and TRBJ2-1; a weak D match, TRBD1 (5 bases). The CDR3 runs 16 residues. Trimming stripped 7 bases from V and 6 bases from J, with 22 bases between. Germline assignment: CDR1 LNHDA and CDR2 SQIVND (reference sequence). CDR3 DNA sequence: TGTGCCAGTACCTCTCCCCACGGCCAGGGCATCAATGAGCAGTTCTTC. Protein: CASTSPHGQGINEQFF.

This clone was recorded once. V usage is TRBV20-1 and J usage is TRBJ2-7; 11 nucleotides agree with TRBD2. Germline V gene lookup returns CDR1 DFQATT and CDR2 SNEGSKA (reference sequence). The CDR3 is made up of 15 amino acids. The junction had 9 bases not matched to a gene; V was cut back by 3 bases and J by 5 bases. The CDR3 nucleotides are TGCAGTGCTAGTGGGCTAGCGGGGGGTGTCGACGAGCAGTACTTC. This codes for CSASGLAGGVDEQYF.

This chain joins TRBV2 and TRBJ2-5; tentative D call: TRBD2 (6 bases). The CDR3 runs 15 residues. Trimming shortened V by 4 bases and J by 6 bases, and 18 bases separated the two germline ends. From germline, CDR1 is SNHLY and CDR2 FYNNEI. CDR3 sequence reads: CASSAGSIGGKTQYF. The CDR3, as DNA: TGTGCCAGCAGTGCAGGATCCATCGGCGGGAAGACCCAGTACTTC.

The CDR3 DNA is TGTGCCAGTACCCGGGGAACGGGCGAGCAGTACTTC. Its translation: CASTRGTGEQYF. The chain couples TRBV19 to TRBJ2-7, with D possibly being TRBD2 (5 bases). Deletions cut 7 bases from V and 6 bases from J, with 13 bases between. The CDR3 contains 12 residues. Germline V gene lookup returns CDR1 LNHDA and CDR2 SQIVND (reference sequence).

The J gene is TRBJ1-5, the V gene TRBV2; 7 bases fit TRBD1. The junction had 5 bases not matched to a gene; V was cut back by 6 bases and J by 3 bases. CDR1 and CDR2 (germline): SNHLY, FYNNEI. The CDR3 spans 14 residues. As DNA, the CDR3 is TGTGCCAGCAGCCCGACAGGGAACAATCAGCCCCAGCATTTT. This translates into CASSPTGNNQPQHF.

The chain carries TRBV7-2 and TRBJ1-4; possible D gene TRBD1, 6 bases. V was trimmed by 4 bases and J by 4 bases, leaving 16 bases between them. CDR3 length: 16 residues. Looked up from germline, CDR1 is SGHTA and CDR2 is FQGNSA. CDR3 loop: CASSYSRGRGNEKLFF. CDR3 bases: TGTGCCAGCAGCTATTCCAGGGGCAGGGGTAATGAAAAACTGTTTTTT.

This chain uses TRBV27 with TRBJ1-2, with D unresolved. The CDR3 has 12 amino acids. Trimming stripped 8 bases from V and 8 bases from J, with 15 bases between. Germline V gives CDR1 MNHEY, CDR2 SMNVEV (reference sequence). The CDR3 nucleotides are TGTGCCAGCCGTGAGTCTGGTCGGGGCTACACCTTC. As protein: CASRESGRGYTF.

This clone appeared a single time. The genes are TRBV3-1 (or the pseudogene TRBV3-2) and TRBJ2-2; 13 bases map to TRBD2. The CDR3 loop spans 18 amino acids. With 1 base clipped from V and 7 bases from J, the junction kept 9 bases outside the gene matches. Germline V gives CDR1 LGHDT, CDR2 YNNKEL (reference sequence). DNA of the CDR3: TGTGCCAGCAGCCAAGTTGGTGGACTAGCGGGAGCAGTCGGGGAGCTGTTTTTT. This sequence encodes CASSQVGGLAGAVGELFF.

The chain links TRBV7-8 to TRBJ2-6; D perhaps matches TRBD2 (7 bases). There are 17 residues in the CDR3. The germline gives CDR1 SGHVS, CDR2 FQNEAQ. With 3 bases removed from V and 0 bases from J, the gap between germline ends came to 12 bases. The CDR3 region is CASSLAGGLSGANVLTF. The CDR3 DNA is TGTGCCAGCAGCTTGGCCGGGGGGCTCTCTGGGGCCAACGTCCTGACTTTC.

The J gene is TRBJ1-2, the V gene TRBV11-1; the D is unclear. CDR1 and CDR2 from the germline V gene are SGHAT and FQDESV (reference sequence). Trimming took off 2 bases at V and 7 bases at J, with 11 bases between the two ends. The CDR3 has 13 amino acids. The CDR3: CASSLRVAVGYTF. CDR3 nucleotide sequence: TGTGCCAGCAGCTTACGGGTGGCGGTTGGCTACACCTTC. Based on the CDR3 plus reference TRBV11-1 and TRBJ1-2, the full variable domain is EAEVAQSPRYKITEKSQAVAFWCDPISGHATLYWYRQILGQGPELLVQFQDESVVDDSQLPKDRFSAERLKGVDSTLKIQPAELGDSAMYLCASSLRVAVGYTFGSGTRLTVV.

The V and J genes are TRBV19 and TRBJ1-5; TRBD1 might be the D (5 bases). Germline V gene sequence: CDR1 LNHDA, CDR2 SQIVND (reference sequence). Trimming pared 6 bases from V and 4 bases from J, leaving 13 bases between. The CDR3 has 14 residues. DNA for the CDR3: TGTGCCAGTAGCGTAGACAGTGCGAATCAGCCCCAGCATTTT. Translation: CASSVDSANQPQHF.

This clone was picked up one time. This sequence joins TRBV5-1 and TRBJ2-3; a possible D gene is TRBD2 (7 bases). The CDR3 sequence is 15 residues long. Trimming left V 0 bases short and J 2 bases short, with 10 bases between. Germline V gene lookup returns CDR1 SGHRS and CDR2 YFSETQ. This CDR3 is CASSLAGDYTDTQYF. Written as DNA, the CDR3 is TGCGCCAGCAGCTTGGCAGGGGACTACACAGATACGCAGTATTTT. Drawing the rest from reference TRBV5-1 and TRBJ2-3, the complete variable domain is KAGVTQTPRYLIKTRGQQVTLSCSPISGHRSVSWYQQTPGQGLQFLFEYFSETQRNKGNFPGRFSGRQFSNSRSEMNVSTLELGDSALYLCASSLAGDYTDTQYFGPGTRLTVL.

The chain carries TRBV4-1 and TRBJ2-5, with D unclear. The CDR3 totals 16 residues. V was cut by 0 bases and J by 7 bases, with 18 bases left in between. Germline CDR1 reads MGHRA; CDR2 reads YSYEKL. CDR3 DNA: TGCGCCAGCAGCCAAGAATTTTCCTCATCCTCGGGGACCCAGTACTTC. It yields the protein CASSQEFSSSSGTQYF.

The gene calls are TRBV6-6 and TRBJ1-3; D gene ambiguous. V lost 5 bases, J lost 4 bases, and 12 bases lay in between. CDR3 length: 14 residues. Germline V gives CDR1 MNHNY, CDR2 SVGAGI (reference sequence). The chain's CDR3 is CASSASAQGNTIYF. CDR3 coding DNA: TGTGCCAGCAGTGCGAGTGCTCAAGGAAACACCATATATTTT.

V and J are TRBV4-1 and TRBJ1-1, with D unclear. The CDR3 is 15 amino acids. Trimming stripped 1 base from V and 5 bases from J, with 14 bases between. Per the germline V gene, CDR1 is MGHRA and CDR2 is YSYEKL. CDR3 region: CASSQGRLSGTEAFF. Written as DNA, the CDR3 is TGCGCCAGCAGCCAAGGAAGACTCTCGGGTACTGAAGCTTTCTTT.

CDR3: CASSLRRYEQYF. The CDR3 region has the DNA TGTGCCAGCAGTTTACGGAGGTACGAGCAGTACTTC. V gene TRBV12-3 or TRBV12-4 combines with J gene TRBJ2-7; TRBD2 might be the D (5 bases). V gave up 2 bases and J gave up 4 bases, with 6 bases separating them. This CDR3 comprises 12 residues.

The gene calls are TRBV24-1 and TRBJ2-5, with D possibly being TRBD1 (6 bases). The germline V and J ends were trimmed by 3 bases and 3 bases, with 13 bases remaining between them. The CDR3 is 15 residues long. Germline assignment: CDR1 KGHDR and CDR2 SFDVKD. Written as DNA, the CDR3 is TGTGCCACCAGTGATCCTCAGGGACAAAAAGAGACCCAGTACTTC. It codes for CATSDPQGQKETQYF.

The chain carries TRBV19 and TRBJ1-2, with TRBD1 matching over 8 bases. This CDR3 spans 15 amino acids. In germline, CDR1 is LNHDA, CDR2 SQIVND (reference sequence). V lost 6 bases, J lost 4 bases, and 10 bases stayed unmatched. The CDR3 nucleotides are TGTGCCAGTAGCCTGACAGGGGAGGGCCTCTATGGCTACACCTTC. Protein product: CASSLTGEGLYGYTF.

The chain has TRBV6-5 and TRBJ2-7, with D unclear. V was clipped by 6 bases and J by 5 bases, with 14 bases between them. The CDR3 length is 13 residues. CDR1 and CDR2 from the germline V gene are MNHEY and SVGAGI. CDR3 DNA: TGTGCCAGCAGAGGCGGTAGGTGGGACGAGCAGTACTTC. Its protein is CASRGGRWDEQYF.

As DNA, the CDR3 is TGTGCCAGCAGCTATTATGAGGATACGCAGTATTTT. Amino acids: CASSYYEDTQYF. The chain couples TRBV7-2 to TRBJ2-3; D remains unclear. The V end was cut by 4 bases, the J end by 6 bases, with 8 bases between. Germline V gene data show CDR1 as SGHTA and CDR2 as FQGNSA. The CDR3 spans 12 residues.

The CDR3 sequence is CASSIASWTGAGYTF. The CDR3 nucleotides read TGTGCCAGTAGTATAGCCTCGTGGACAGGGGCCGGCTACACCTTC. The chain has TRBV19 and TRBJ1-2; TRBD1 agrees at 9 bases. The CDR3 is 15 amino acids. Germline trimming cut 1 base from V and 8 bases from J; bases unmatched to any gene: 8. The germline CDR1 and CDR2 sequences are LNHDA and SQIVND (reference sequence).

Only one count was recorded for this clone. The chain has TRBV30 and TRBJ1-6; 7 nucleotides match TRBD1. With 1 base clipped from V and 5 bases from J, the junction kept 5 bases outside the gene matches. CDR1 is GTSNPN and CDR2 is SVGIG in the germline V gene (reference sequence). CDR3 length: 15 residues. The CDR3 region has the DNA TGTGCCTGGAGTGACAGACAGGGCAATAATTCACCCCTCCACTTT. Translation gives CAWSDRQGNNSPLHF.